One and the same sample provided the 30 T cell receptor beta chains below, sequenced in a study of blood T cell repertoires in COVID-19. Here immunoSEQ multiplex PCR was the method, and the copy in TCRdb shows in-frame clones only, minus some. The data show over 200,000 clones, with around four fifths seen just once and around 26% held by the top ten. Material: peripheral blood. These receptors originate from a man aged 35 to 55 with acute or convalescent COVID-19.

V gene TRBV7-3 combines with J gene TRBJ2-2; TRBD2 is a possible D gene (5 bases). The CDR3 length is 14 residues. CDR1 is SGHTA, CDR2 FQGTGA, per germline. Trimming removed 5 bases at V and 5 bases at J, with 12 bases between. In DNA form, the CDR3 reads TGTGCCAGCAGCCTCATGGAGGTGACCGGGGAGCTGTTTTTT. This translates into CASSLMEVTGELFF.

This sequence joins TRBV15 and TRBJ1-1; 7 nucleotides align to TRBD1. The CDR3 is made up of 14 amino acids. Germline V CDR1 and CDR2: LNHNV, YYDKDF (reference sequence). Germline trimming cut 5 bases from V and 11 bases from J; bases unmatched to any gene: 14. In DNA, the CDR3 is TGTGCCACCAGCGAGGGGGATGCAAAGGGGGCGGCTTTCTTT. Protein product: CATSEGDAKGAAFF.

The rearrangement links TRBV15 to TRBJ2-7; TRBD2 matches at 8 bases. CDR3 length: 17 amino acids. Losses at the gene ends were 0 bases for V and 3 bases for J; bases not matched to a gene: 10. From germline, CDR1 is LNHNV and CDR2 YYDKDF (reference sequence). CDR3 bases: TGTGCCACCAGCAGAGATCTGGTGACTAGCGTACTCTACGAGCAGTACTTC. Translated, it gives CATSRDLVTSVLYEQYF.

The CDR3 bases are TGTGCCTGGAGTCTCAGGGGGCGTCAGCCCCAGCATTTT. It translates to CAWSLRGRQPQHF. This chain uses TRBV30 with TRBJ1-5, with 8 bases matching TRBD1. Trimming removed 2 bases from V and 6 bases from J; junction bases left unmatched: 3. Germline CDR1 GTSNPN, CDR2 SVGIG (reference sequence). The CDR3 is 13 amino acids.

This sequence joins TRBV7-2 and TRBJ2-5, with a possible D match to TRBD1 (5 bases). Per the germline V gene, CDR1 is SGHTA and CDR2 is FQGNSA. Trimming cost V 6 bases and J 5 bases, with 19 bases left between them. The CDR3 loop spans 15 amino acids. DNA for the CDR3: TGTGCCAGCAGTCAATACCGGCAGGGTGGGGAGACCCAGTACTTC. Its translation: CASSQYRQGGETQYF.

The V and J genes are TRBV20-1 and TRBJ2-1, with 9 bases fitting TRBD2. Per germline, CDR1 DFQATT and CDR2 SNEGSKA (reference sequence). This CDR3 is 14 amino acids long. Trimming cost V 3 bases and J 1 base; bases outside gene matches: 1. This CDR3 is CSASSGSSYNEQFF. The CDR3 DNA follows: TGCAGTGCTAGTAGCGGGAGTTCCTACAATGAGCAGTTCTTC.

This clone was detected once. The rearrangement links TRBV7-8 to TRBJ2-1; TRBD2 is a possible D gene (6 bases). This CDR3 has 13 residues. V was pared by 5 bases and J by 7 bases, with 12 bases between. Per germline, CDR1 SGHVS and CDR2 FQNEAQ. The CDR3 region has the DNA TGTGCCAGCAGCCAGGAACTAGCAAATGAGCAGTTCTTC. This sequence encodes CASSQELANEQFF.

V and J are TRBV10-3 and TRBJ1-5; D remains unclear. CDR1 and CDR2 (germline): ENHRY, SYGVKD. The CDR3 spans 14 residues. V shed 4 bases and J shed 1 base, with 8 bases lying between them. This CDR3 reads CAISGEVSNQPQHF. The CDR3 DNA is TGTGCCATCAGTGGAGAGGTGAGCAATCAGCCCCAGCATTTT.

V is TRBV29-1 and J is TRBJ1-2; 8 positions agree with TRBD1. The CDR3 covers 14 residues. Germline CDR1 is SQVTM and CDR2 is ANQGSEA. Unmatched junction bases numbered 11, after V lost 7 bases and J lost 4 bases. Here the CDR3 reads CSAWTGNAGYGYTF. Here the CDR3 DNA reads TGCAGCGCGTGGACAGGGAACGCGGGCTATGGCTACACCTTC. Based on the CDR3 plus reference TRBV29-1 and TRBJ1-2, the full variable domain is SAVISQKPSRDICQRGTSLTIQCQVDSQVTMMFWYRQQPGQSLTLIATANQGSEATYESGFVIDKFPISRPNLTFSTLTVSNMSPEDSSIYLCSAWTGNAGYGYTFGSGTRLTVV.

The chain carries TRBV5-6 and TRBJ1-2, with TRBD1 matching over 8 bases. The length of the CDR3 is 17 residues. Germline V gene data show CDR1 as SGHDT and CDR2 as YYEEEE. Trimming cost V 0 bases and J 0 bases; bases outside gene matches: 7. CDR3 in amino acids: CASSLVTAQGANYGYTF. CDR3 DNA: TGTGCCAGCAGCTTGGTAACGGCACAGGGGGCTAACTATGGCTACACCTTC.

J is TRBJ1-1 and V is TRBV7-9; tentatively, D is TRBD1 (5 bases). Trimming shortened V by 5 bases and J by 0 bases, and 10 bases separated the two germline ends. This CDR3 contains 14 residues. Germline CDR1 SEHNR, CDR2 FQNEAQ (reference sequence). CDR3 loop: CASSPRAMNTEAFF. The CDR3 DNA reads as TGTGCCAGCAGCCCCAGGGCAATGAACACTGAAGCTTTCTTT.

The chain links TRBV7-2 to TRBJ1-4; D ambiguous. In germline, CDR1 is SGHTA, CDR2 FQGNSA. V shed 4 bases and J shed 10 bases, with 13 bases lying between them. The CDR3 is 13 amino acids. The CDR3 spells CASSSSERGKLFF. CDR3 sequence (DNA): TGTGCCAGCAGCTCCAGTGAACGGGGAAAACTGTTTTTT.

V usage is TRBV30 and J usage is TRBJ1-6; possible D gene TRBD1, 6 bases. Trimming took 4 bases from V and 7 from J, leaving 14 bases between them. The germline V gene encodes CDR1 GTSNPN and CDR2 SVGIG (reference sequence). The CDR3 is 14 amino acids. The CDR3 reads CAWTLQGYNSPLHF. CDR3 coding DNA: TGTGCCTGGACTTTACAGGGATACAATTCACCCCTCCACTTT.

This chain links TRBV5-4 with TRBJ2-3; TRBD2 aligns across 7 bases. Germline CDR1 SGHNT, CDR2 YYREEE (reference sequence). Unmatched junction bases numbered 5, after V lost 0 bases and J lost 4 bases. The length of the CDR3 is 15 residues. The CDR3 nucleotides read TGTGCCAGCAGCTTGGGGGGAGGGCGGGCAGATACGCAGTATTTT. Translation gives CASSLGGGRADTQYF.

This clone was detected a few times. This chain connects TRBV27 to TRBJ2-7; D remains ambiguous. The CDR3 contains 15 residues. V was shortened by 5 bases and J by 1 base, with 15 bases between the two germline ends. Germline V lookup: CDR1 MNHEY, CDR2 SMNVEV (reference sequence). This CDR3 is CASSPPNRPSYEQYF. For the CDR3, the DNA is TGTGCCAGCAGTCCCCCCAACAGACCATCCTACGAGCAGTACTTC.

This clone was counted between two and nine times. The chain uses TRBV10-3 and TRBJ1-5; 11 bases are shared with TRBD1. Trimming took 4 bases from V and 6 from J; bases not matched to a gene: 5. Germline-derived CDR1 and CDR2 are ENHRY and SYGVKD. This CDR3 comprises 15 residues. The CDR3 reads CAISGTGGTGQPQHF. Here the CDR3 DNA reads TGTGCCATCAGTGGGACAGGGGGCACGGGTCAGCCCCAGCATTTT.

This chain joins TRBV5-1 and TRBJ2-3; D is perhaps TRBD2 (6 bases). The CDR3 totals 14 residues. The germline V gene has CDR1 SGHRS and CDR2 YFSETQ. Between the trimmed V and J ends, which lost 3 bases and 2 bases, there was a span of 10 bases. In DNA form, the CDR3 reads TGCGCCAGCAGCTCTGGGGAGGCCACAGATACGCAGTATTTT. Residues: CASSSGEATDTQYF. Complete variable domain (other parts from reference TRBV5-1 and TRBJ2-3): KAGVTQTPRYLIKTRGQQVTLSCSPISGHRSVSWYQQTPGQGLQFLFEYFSETQRNKGNFPGRFSGRQFSNSRSEMNVSTLELGDSALYLCASSSGEATDTQYFGPGTRLTVL.

This chain joins TRBV5-4 and TRBJ1-2; 9 nucleotides line up with TRBD1. V lost 7 bases to trimming and J lost 2 bases; unmatched junction nucleotides: 0. CDR3 length: 12 amino acids. Per germline, CDR1 SGHNT and CDR2 YYREEE (reference sequence). CDR3 in amino acids: CASGQGNYGYTF. In DNA form, the CDR3 reads TGTGCCAGCGGACAGGGGAACTATGGCTACACCTTC. Full variable domain (remainder filled in from reference TRBV5-4 and TRBJ1-2): ETGVTQSPTHLIKTRGQQVTLRCSSQSGHNTVSWYQQALGQGPQFIFQYYREEENGRGNFPPRFSGLQFPNYSSELNVNALELDDSALYLCASGQGNYGYTFGSGTRLTVV.

J is TRBJ1-2 and V is TRBV3-1 (or the pseudogene TRBV3-2); D gene ambiguous. V was shortened by 4 bases and J by 8 bases, with 20 bases between the two germline ends. Germline V CDR1 and CDR2: LGHDT, YNNKEL (reference sequence). The CDR3 sequence is 15 residues long. CDR3 protein: CASSPYDRLPGGYTF. The CDR3 DNA follows: TGTGCCAGCAGCCCCTATGACCGACTCCCGGGAGGCTACACCTTC.

The gene calls are TRBV5-4 and TRBJ1-1, with D perhaps matching TRBD1 (5 bases). With 7 bases removed from V and 3 bases from J, the gap between germline ends came to 19 bases. Germline V gene sequence: CDR1 SGHNT, CDR2 YYREEE (reference sequence). This CDR3 region has 15 residues. This CDR3 is CASSSAHSRDTEAFF. CDR3 in DNA: TGTGCCAGCTCGTCCGCCCATTCCAGGGACACTGAAGCTTTCTTT.

V gene TRBV5-1 combines with J gene TRBJ1-1; D perhaps matches TRBD1 (6 bases). The CDR3 has 13 residues. Germline assignment: CDR1 SGHRS and CDR2 YFSETQ. Trimming removed 2 bases at V and 6 bases at J, with 11 bases between. CDR3 region: CASSLPGVAEAFF. CDR3 nucleotides: TGCGCCAGCAGCTTACCAGGGGTGGCTGAAGCTTTCTTT. The whole variable domain, filled in from reference TRBV5-1 and TRBJ1-1, reads KAGVTQTPRYLIKTRGQQVTLSCSPISGHRSVSWYQQTPGQGLQFLFEYFSETQRNKGNFPGRFSGRQFSNSRSEMNVSTLELGDSALYLCASSLPGVAEAFFGQGTRLTVV.

The chain couples TRBV19 to TRBJ1-2, with 9 bases that match TRBD1. CDR3 size: 14 residues. The trim removed 3 bases at V and 8 bases at J, leaving 7 bases unmatched. CDR1 is LNHDA, CDR2 SQIVND, per germline (reference sequence). The CDR3 sequence is CASSIQQGAGGYTF. CDR3 sequence (DNA): TGTGCCAGTAGTATCCAACAGGGGGCTGGCGGCTACACCTTC. Supplemented by reference TRBV19 and TRBJ1-2, the full variable domain reads DGGITQSPKYLFRKEGQNVTLSCEQNLNHDAMYWYRQDPGQGLRLIYYSQIVNDFQKGDIAEGYSVSREKKESFPLTVTSAQKNPTAFYLCASSIQQGAGGYTFGSGTRLTVV.

The V gene is TRBV2, the J gene TRBJ1-1; 8 bases align to TRBD1. The V and J ends lost 9 bases and 3 bases, in that order; junction bases with no gene match: 9. The V gene's germline CDR1 is SNHLY and CDR2 FYNNEI. This CDR3 has 14 amino acids. The CDR3 region has the DNA TGTGCCAGTCGGACAGGGAGTATGTACACTGAAGCTTTCTTT. Protein sequence: CASRTGSMYTEAFF. Filled out from reference TRBV2 and TRBJ1-1, the complete variable domain reads EPEVTQTPSHQVTQMGQEVILRCVPISNHLYFYWYRQILGQKVEFLVSFYNNEISEKSEIFDDQFSVERPDGSNFTLKIRSTKLEDSAMYFCASRTGSMYTEAFFGQGTRLTVV.

This clone has only a few counts. The chain uses TRBV11-3 and TRBJ2-3; tentatively, D is TRBD2 (6 bases). Trimming shortened V by 4 bases and J by 6 bases, and 14 bases separated the two germline ends. Germline assignment: CDR1 SGHNT and CDR2 YENEEA. The CDR3 has 14 residues. CDR3 sequence reads: CASSSRLEGDTQYF. As DNA, the CDR3 is TGTGCCAGCAGCTCGCGACTAGAGGGGGATACGCAGTATTTT.

As concerns this clone: The identical CDR3 is also encoded by other nucleotide sequences in the sample. V and J are TRBV7-9 and TRBJ1-6; 9 bases map to TRBD1. The CDR3 loop spans 14 amino acids. The V gene end was trimmed by 6 bases and the J gene end by 8 bases; junction bases not matched to a gene: 5. Germline CDR1 is SEHNR and CDR2 is FQNEAQ (reference sequence). CDR3 DNA: TGTGCCAGCAGTTCAGGGACAGGGTATTCACCCCTCCACTTT. This gives the protein CASSSGTGYSPLHF.

This clone has only a few counts. V and J are TRBV14 and TRBJ2-2; tentatively, D is TRBD2 (5 bases). CDR3 length equals 16 residues. In germline, CDR1 is SGHDN, CDR2 FVKESK. Trimming stripped 0 bases from V and 1 base from J, with 9 bases between. The CDR3 reads CASSQDSGWNTGELFF. CDR3 coding DNA: TGTGCCAGCAGCCAAGATTCGGGGTGGAACACCGGGGAGCTGTTTTTT.

Only one count was recorded for this clone. The chain combines TRBV27 with TRBJ2-1; D perhaps matches TRBD1 (6 bases). The germline V gene has CDR1 MNHEY and CDR2 SMNVEV (reference sequence). This CDR3 is built from 14 residues. V was shortened by 10 bases and J by 5 bases, with 18 bases between the two germline ends. The CDR3 loop reads CATSWGTPNNEQFF. The CDR3, as DNA: TGTGCCACCAGCTGGGGGACACCAAACAATGAGCAGTTCTTC.

The chain is built from TRBV6-5 and TRBJ2-1; unclear D gene. The germline V gene has CDR1 MNHEY and CDR2 SVGAGI. The ends were cut back, 5 bases at V and 14 bases at J, with 19 bases in the middle. The CDR3 has 13 amino acids. CDR3 sequence reads: CASSPVEDRVEFF. The CDR3 nucleotides are TGTGCCAGCAGTCCCGTTGAGGATCGGGTCGAGTTCTTC.

The chain recombines TRBV25-1 with TRBJ1-1; possibly TRBD1 for D (5 bases). Germline lookup yields CDR1 MGHDK and CDR2 SYGVNS. Trimming pared 7 bases from V and 1 base from J, leaving 10 bases between. This CDR3 has 13 residues. In nucleotides, the CDR3 is TGTGCCAGCATCAGGGCTGGGAACACTGAAGCTTTCTTT. Translation: CASIRAGNTEAFF.

The chain joins TRBV7-2 to TRBJ2-5; 9 bases line up with TRBD2. Germline-derived CDR1 and CDR2 are SGHTA and FQGNSA. After removal of 7 bases from V and 5 bases from J, the junction contained 5 bases not matched to a gene. The CDR3 length is 13 residues. The CDR3: CASIRAGGETQYF. The CDR3 region has the DNA TGTGCCAGCATCAGGGCGGGAGGGGAGACCCAGTACTTC.